The clone carrying this T cell receptor (beta chain) occurred many times. Its specificity is unknown. Every patient underwent thyroid surgery untreated. The data were obtained in a study of metastatic and nonmetastatic thyroid tumors. About the research overall: Malignant and benign thyroid patients had repertoires compared in peripheral blood and tumor or nodule tissue.

Authors' methods: Clinicopathological groups supplied CDR3 differences that were used to build a distant-metastasis classifier for papillary thyroid cancer. TCRdb re-clonotyped the PCR reads via MiXCR. These V and J calls rely on TCRdb rather than the paper's analysis. Among tens of thousands of clones, approximately 14% were seen once, and the ten largest hold about 6.5%. Study-level points and caveats: Benign nodules reportedly had significantly lower TCR beta diversity than malignant thyroid tumors in blood and tumor.

This CDR3 spans 14 amino acids. Germline-derived CDR1 and CDR2 are SGHRS and YFSETQ. Trimming cost V 4 bases and J 9 bases, with 17 bases left between them. This TCR came from a male donor with papillary thyroid cancer or a benign thyroid nodule (not recorded which). Some clones in this sample may be carry-over from other donors' samples. The chain combines TRBV5-1 with TRBJ2-1; perhaps TRBD2 as D (6 bases). Material: blood. The CDR3 sequence: CASSPLGGYGEQFF. The CDR3 DNA reads TGCGCCAGCAGCCCCTTAGGAGGGTACGGTGAGCAGTTCTTC.